This T cell receptor beta chain was captured by sequencing in a study of blood T cell repertoires in COVID-19. Background on the study: From the United States, Italy and Spain came samples of acute and convalescent COVID-19.

Germline loops: CDR1 MNHNS, CDR2 SASEGT. The CDR3 covers 15 residues. Trimming cost V 0 bases and J 8 bases, with 16 bases left between them. As originally analysed: The assay estimated nucleated cells by amplifying reference gene primers. Only in-frame clones appear in the TCRdb table, and some are missing; sequencing was by immunoSEQ multiplex PCR. That table supplies the V and J calls and clone size; D and trimming were determined from the DNA. The sample lists some 47,000 clones; roughly 80% were seen once. Sequencing was done on a sample of peripheral blood. The chain couples TRBV6-1 to TRBJ1-2; D is unclear. The clonotype was recovered from a human donor in a cohort sampled during active COVID-19. CDR3: CASSEAGRAVEGYTF. The CDR3 DNA sequence: TGTGCCAGCAGTGAAGCCGGGAGGGCCGTAGAAGGCTACACCTTC.